These T cell receptor beta chains were read from a single sample in a study of T cells after yellow fever vaccination. TCRdb re-called the 5' RACE reads with MiXCR, one entry per CDR3 protein. The table shows approximately 300,000 distinct CDR3 sequences, with roughly 13% occurring only once. This sample comprised CD4+ T cells sorted from PBMCs, obtained 45 days after the yellow fever booster vaccination. The source is a man between 25 and 39 years old who received the YFV17D yellow fever vaccine. Each CDR3 is given with its conserved first and last residue. The order of the fields is CDR3 protein, V gene, D gene, J gene. A D gene is named only where the DNA matches it firmly.

CDR3aa: CASSGDRGEKLFF
v_gene: TRBV9
d_gene: TRBD1
j_gene: TRBJ1-4

CDR3aa: CASSLDTAYEQYF
v_gene: TRBV12-3/TRBV12-4
d_gene: -
j_gene: TRBJ2-7

CDR3aa: CSARSRDSYNEQFF
v_gene: TRBV20-1
d_gene: -
j_gene: TRBJ2-1

CDR3aa: CASSHDFGTSYNEQFF
v_gene: TRBV18
d_gene: -
j_gene: TRBJ2-1

CDR3aa: CAIGGAMNTEAFF
v_gene: TRBV10-3
d_gene: -
j_gene: TRBJ1-1

CDR3aa: CASSLEPGQGRGETQYF
v_gene: TRBV5-1
d_gene: TRBD1
j_gene: TRBJ2-5

CDR3aa: CASSLLANEKLFF
v_gene: TRBV27
d_gene: -
j_gene: TRBJ1-4

CDR3aa: CASSLQRENIQYF
v_gene: TRBV7-2
d_gene: -
j_gene: TRBJ2-4

CDR3aa: CAISERGSDYNEQFF
v_gene: TRBV10-3
d_gene: -
j_gene: TRBJ2-1

CDR3aa: CAISESRVEQYF
v_gene: TRBV10-3
d_gene: -
j_gene: TRBJ2-7

CDR3aa: CSAAFSGTDTQYF
v_gene: TRBV20-1
d_gene: -
j_gene: TRBJ2-3

CDR3aa: CASSLSGLAATGELFF
v_gene: TRBV7-3
d_gene: TRBD2
j_gene: TRBJ2-2

CDR3aa: CSARDLPAGITDTQYF
v_gene: TRBV20-1
d_gene: TRBD2
j_gene: TRBJ2-3

CDR3aa: CASSLGGDREKLFF
v_gene: TRBV4-2
d_gene: -
j_gene: TRBJ1-4

CDR3aa: CASSLVGDRGRKLFF
v_gene: TRBV7-9
d_gene: TRBD1
j_gene: TRBJ1-4

CDR3aa: CAISEPRGTGLDEQFF
v_gene: TRBV10-3
d_gene: TRBD1
j_gene: TRBJ2-1

CDR3aa: CASSRGHQETQYF
v_gene: TRBV7-2
d_gene: -
j_gene: TRBJ2-5

CDR3aa: CASSSDRGNEQFF
v_gene: TRBV7-6
d_gene: TRBD1
j_gene: TRBJ2-1

CDR3aa: CASSQWTGGRDKQFF
v_gene: TRBV23-1
d_gene: TRBD1
j_gene: TRBJ2-1

CDR3aa: CAISSSEETQYF
v_gene: TRBV10-3
d_gene: -
j_gene: TRBJ2-5

CDR3aa: CASSSGQVGELFF
v_gene: TRBV19
d_gene: -
j_gene: TRBJ2-2

CDR3aa: CASSLRTSGGSQETQYF
v_gene: TRBV7-2
d_gene: TRBD2
j_gene: TRBJ2-5

CDR3aa: CASSLTGTGGREQYF
v_gene: TRBV6-5
d_gene: TRBD1
j_gene: TRBJ2-7

CDR3aa: CASSSTLSGNTIYF
v_gene: TRBV5-1
d_gene: -
j_gene: TRBJ1-3

CDR3aa: CASSLDYRANTGELFF
v_gene: TRBV7-9
d_gene: -
j_gene: TRBJ2-2

CDR3aa: CSATKLSYEQYF
v_gene: TRBV20-1
d_gene: -
j_gene: TRBJ2-7

CDR3aa: CASSIGGGRYNEQFF
v_gene: TRBV19
d_gene: -
j_gene: TRBJ2-1

CDR3aa: CASSPSSAGGRMPQYF
v_gene: TRBV4-2
d_gene: TRBD2
j_gene: TRBJ2-3

CDR3aa: CASTLGSGAGAFF
v_gene: TRBV12-3/TRBV12-4
d_gene: -
j_gene: TRBJ1-1

CDR3aa: CASSLSNTYNEQFF
v_gene: TRBV12-3/TRBV12-4
d_gene: -
j_gene: TRBJ2-1

CDR3aa: CASSLTGISYEQYF
v_gene: TRBV7-2
d_gene: -
j_gene: TRBJ2-7

CDR3aa: CASNPRDRGNEQYF
v_gene: TRBV4-3
d_gene: TRBD1
j_gene: TRBJ2-7

CDR3aa: CASSIQGADTQYF
v_gene: TRBV12-3/TRBV12-4
d_gene: -
j_gene: TRBJ2-3

CDR3aa: CSVEGTSGGFLINEQYF
v_gene: TRBV29-1
d_gene: TRBD2
j_gene: TRBJ2-7

CDR3aa: CASSLIPITDTQYF
v_gene: TRBV7-2
d_gene: -
j_gene: TRBJ2-3

CDR3aa: CASSLSFEQYF
v_gene: TRBV7-2
d_gene: -
j_gene: TRBJ2-7

CDR3aa: CASRSLFRGRANEQFF
v_gene: TRBV6-1
d_gene: TRBD2
j_gene: TRBJ2-1

CDR3aa: CASSGALAKNIQYF
v_gene: TRBV18
d_gene: -
j_gene: TRBJ2-4

CDR3aa: CASSVGGRFQETQYF
v_gene: TRBV9
d_gene: -
j_gene: TRBJ2-5

CDR3aa: CASSGDRVMNEQYF
v_gene: TRBV10-2
d_gene: TRBD1
j_gene: TRBJ2-7

CDR3aa: CASRFRDTIYNEQFF
v_gene: TRBV27
d_gene: -
j_gene: TRBJ2-1

CDR3aa: CASSQDPSGGETQYF
v_gene: TRBV4-3
d_gene: TRBD2
j_gene: TRBJ2-5

CDR3aa: CSARGPVTDTQYF
v_gene: TRBV20-1
d_gene: -
j_gene: TRBJ2-3

CDR3aa: CSPPGGTPYEQYF
v_gene: TRBV20-1
d_gene: -
j_gene: TRBJ2-7

CDR3aa: CSVERLERGAYEQYF
v_gene: TRBV29-1
d_gene: TRBD2
j_gene: TRBJ2-7

CDR3aa: CAINSGTEQYF
v_gene: TRBV10-3
d_gene: -
j_gene: TRBJ2-7